Each of the 20 T cell receptor beta chains below was sequenced from the same sample in a study of cytomegalovirus exposure and HLA in healthy donors. The primer mix had 60 Vbeta and 13 Jbeta primers. TCRdb keeps only in-frame clones here, not all; method: immunoSEQ multiplex PCR. This sample has 100,000 to 150,000 clones, with around 72% found just once. Material for sequencing was PBMCs. These receptors were taken from a man aged 50-59 years in good health and CMV-seropositive.

The rearrangement joins TRBV6-5 to TRBJ1-2, with a tentative D call TRBD1 (6 bases). The V gene lost 2 bases and the J gene lost 7 bases, with 14 bases spanning the gap. This CDR3 spans 14 amino acids. The germline V gene encodes CDR1 MNHEY and CDR2 SVGAGI. CDR3 sequence: CASSYLGQRGGYTF. The CDR3 region has the DNA TGTGCCAGCAGTTACCTAGGACAGAGAGGTGGCTACACCTTC.

The chain joins TRBV7-2 to TRBJ1-2; D uncertain. Germline values: CDR1 SGHTA, CDR2 FQGNSA. The length of the CDR3 is 15 residues. The V end lost 1 base, the J end lost 0 bases, and 9 bases lay between the germline ends. The CDR3, as DNA: TGTGCCAGCAGCTTAGACTCCACCTCTAACTATGGCTACACCTTC. This translates into CASSLDSTSNYGYTF.

The CDR3 DNA reads as TGCAGCGTTGGCGGTAGCTACGAGCAGTACTTC. Amino acids: CSVGGSYEQYF. V usage is TRBV29-1 and J usage is TRBJ2-7, with D hard to call. Per the germline V gene, CDR1 is SQVTM and CDR2 is ANQGSEA. V was trimmed by 4 bases and J by 3 bases, leaving 7 bases between them. There are 11 residues in the CDR3.

This chain links TRBV7-9 with TRBJ2-7; maybe TRBD1 (7 bases). Germline V gene lookup returns CDR1 SEHNR and CDR2 FQNEAQ (reference sequence). The germline V and J ends were trimmed by 3 bases and 1 base, with 10 bases remaining between them. The CDR3 totals 14 residues. The CDR3 sequence is CASSLGGQSYEQYF. CDR3 in DNA: TGTGCCAGCAGCTTGGGGGGACAGTCCTACGAGCAGTACTTC.

The chain's CDR3 is CASSSAGKGADTQYF. The CDR3, as DNA: TGTGCCAGCAGTTCCGCAGGGAAGGGGGCAGATACGCAGTATTTT. V usage is TRBV6-5 and J usage is TRBJ2-3, with a tentative D call TRBD1 (6 bases). This CDR3 has 15 residues. V lost 4 bases, J lost 4 bases, and 15 bases lay in between. Germline lookup yields CDR1 MNHEY and CDR2 SVGAGI.

This sequence joins TRBV7-8 and TRBJ1-3, with D hard to call. The CDR3 runs to 14 residues. Trimming left V 3 bases short and J 8 bases short, with 14 bases between. Germline CDR1 SGHVS, CDR2 FQNEAQ. The CDR3 protein is CASSFTPWRDTIYF. CDR3 sequence (DNA): TGTGCCAGCAGCTTTACTCCCTGGAGGGACACCATATATTTT. Drawing the rest from reference TRBV7-8 and TRBJ1-3, the complete variable domain is GAGVSQSPRYKVAKRGQDVALRCDPISGHVSLFWYQQALGQGPEFLTYFQNEAQLDKSGLPSDRFFAERPEGSVSTLKIQRTQQEDSAVYLCASSFTPWRDTIYFGEGSWLTVV.

There are a few counts of this clone. The germline gene is not matched at one end of the junction; a read error may be the cause. This rearrangement joins TRBV7-7 to TRBJ2-5; 14 nucleotides align to TRBD2. Germline CDR1 and CDR2: SSHAT and FNYEAQ (reference sequence). The CDR3 contains 16 residues. In DNA form, the CDR3 reads TGTGCTAGCAGCTCCGGGACTAGCGGGAGCTGGGAGACCCAGTACTTC. Protein product: CASSSGTSGSWETQYF.

The rearrangement joins TRBV5-1 to TRBJ1-6, with TRBD1 identical over 8 bases. The V segment lost 4 bases and the J segment 6 bases; nucleotides outside the gene matches: 6. This CDR3 has 15 amino acids. Germline lookup yields CDR1 SGHRS and CDR2 YFSETQ. The CDR3 protein is CASSPGQGGNSPLHF. CDR3 coding DNA: TGCGCCAGCAGCCCTGGACAGGGCGGTAATTCACCCCTCCACTTT.

Only a few counts were recorded for this clone. This chain uses TRBV5-6 with TRBJ1-1; D not resolved. Germline V gives CDR1 SGHDT, CDR2 YYEEEE. The CDR3 is 16 amino acids. V lost 0 bases to trimming and J lost 1 base, with 13 bases between them. CDR3 residues: CASSLGGPRANTEAFF. DNA for the CDR3: TGTGCCAGCAGCTTGGGAGGCCCCCGAGCGAACACTGAAGCTTTCTTT.

This clone was counted a few times. The chain joins TRBV6-5 to TRBJ1-2; 8 bases line up with TRBD1. The CDR3 totals 13 residues. Germline V gene data show CDR1 as MNHEY and CDR2 as SVGAGI. Trimming cost V 4 bases and J 4 bases; bases outside gene matches: 2. The CDR3 coding sequence is TGTGCCAGCAGTTTACAGGGGGGCTATGGCTACACCTTC. Translated: CASSLQGGYGYTF.

The J gene is TRBJ1-4, the V gene TRBV19; 9 positions agree with TRBD1. The V segment lost 7 bases and the J segment 8 bases; nucleotides outside the gene matches: 8. Looked up from germline, CDR1 is LNHDA and CDR2 is SQIVND (reference sequence). There are 14 residues in the CDR3. DNA for the CDR3: TGTGCCAGTAAACCACAGGGGGCCGGCGAAAAACTGTTTTTT. Translated, it gives CASKPQGAGEKLFF.

The V gene is TRBV11-2, the J gene TRBJ2-3; TRBD2 aligns across 9 bases. The trim removed 3 bases at V and 2 bases at J, leaving 9 bases unmatched. There are 17 residues in the CDR3. Germline-derived CDR1 and CDR2 are SGHAT and FQNNGV. The CDR3 spells CASSFGGAGGYTDTQYF. In DNA, the CDR3 is TGTGCCAGCAGCTTTGGTGGAGCGGGGGGATACACAGATACGCAGTATTTT.

The CDR3 spells CASSQEPLRQGREKLFF. The CDR3 DNA sequence: TGCGCCAGCAGCCAAGAGCCATTGAGGCAGGGTAGGGAAAAACTGTTTTTT. This sequence joins TRBV4-3 and TRBJ1-4, with a tentative D call TRBD1 (5 bases). The CDR3 contains 17 residues. With 0 bases removed from V and 8 bases from J, the gap between germline ends came to 19 bases. Germline V gene lookup returns CDR1 LGHNA and CDR2 YSLEER.

The table lists this clone with a count of one. This chain uses TRBV6-5 with TRBJ1-2, with 11 bases fitting TRBD1. V gave up 7 bases and J gave up 8 bases; unmatched junction bases: 9. The length of the CDR3 is 14 residues. Germline CDR1 reads MNHEY; CDR2 reads SVGAGI. The CDR3 region is CASTNPGQGDGYTF. The DNA for the CDR3 is TGTGCCAGCACGAACCCGGGACAGGGGGACGGCTACACCTTC.

This CDR3 reads CASRSTSGGNNEQFF. In DNA, the CDR3 is TGTGCCAGCCGCTCAACTAGCGGGGGCAACAATGAGCAGTTCTTC. The genes are TRBV2 and TRBJ2-1, with 11 bases identical to TRBD2. Germline V gives CDR1 SNHLY, CDR2 FYNNEI. Trimming at V came to 8 bases and at J to 5 bases, leaving 8 bases not matched to a gene. CDR3 length: 15 amino acids.

The V call is TRBV5-1, the J call TRBJ2-5; D gene unclear. This CDR3 is 13 amino acids long. CDR1 and CDR2 from the germline V gene are SGHRS and YFSETQ. V lost 7 bases and J 3 bases, leaving 13 bases between the germline ends. As DNA, the CDR3 is TGCGCCAGCCACCGCATCGCGGAAGAGACCCAGTACTTC. Its protein product is CASHRIAEETQYF.

This clone occurred a few times. V and J are TRBV10-3 and TRBJ2-1, with 7 positions matching TRBD1. The CDR3 has 14 residues. The V gene end was trimmed by 3 bases and the J gene end by 7 bases; junction bases not matched to a gene: 6. CDR1 and CDR2 from the germline V gene are ENHRY and SYGVKD. The CDR3 spells CAISEGTVWNEQFF. As DNA, the CDR3 is TGTGCCATCAGTGAAGGGACAGTTTGGAATGAGCAGTTCTTC.

The J gene is TRBJ2-6, the V gene TRBV7-6, with 8 bases fitting TRBD1. Trimming took 1 base from V and 8 from J; bases not matched to a gene: 1. The CDR3 runs 14 residues. Germline lookup yields CDR1 SGHVS and CDR2 FNYEAQ. DNA of the CDR3: TGTGCCAGCAGCTTAGGACAGGGGACCAACGTCCTGACTTTC. It specifies CASSLGQGTNVLTF.

This clone is a singleton in its sample. This chain links TRBV7-9 with TRBJ2-1, with TRBD2 matching 8 bases. Germline V gene data show CDR1 as SEHNR and CDR2 as FQNEAQ (reference sequence). The CDR3 consists of 18 residues. The junction had 22 bases not matched to a gene; V was cut back by 7 bases and J by 8 bases. CDR3 loop: CASTQSLTASGGLDEQFF. CDR3 nucleotides: TGTGCCAGCACCCAGTCTCTCACGGCCAGCGGGGGTTTGGATGAGCAGTTCTTC.

The V gene is TRBV27, the J gene TRBJ2-3; the match to TRBD2 covers 11 bases. Unmatched junction bases numbered 13, after V lost 6 bases and J lost 2 bases. There are 18 residues in the CDR3. The V gene's germline CDR1 is MNHEY and CDR2 SMNVEV (reference sequence). CDR3 sequence: CASRTPTSGSWVTDTQYF. The CDR3 nucleotides are TGTGCCAGCAGGACCCCTACTAGCGGGAGCTGGGTCACAGATACGCAGTATTTT.